These T cell receptor beta chains were read from a single sample in a study of Ad26.COV2.S vaccination and SARS-CoV-2 variants. Profiled with immunoSEQ multiplex PCR; TCRdb holds only in-frame clones, not every one. The sample shows about 370,000 clones, 70% to 90% of them seen only once. The sample here was peripheral blood, taken in a trial of Ad26.COV2.S vaccine versus placebo. These receptors originate from a person aged 18-60 years who received the Ad26.COV2.S COVID-19 vaccine or a placebo. Both conserved end residues are part of each CDR3. The order of the fields is D gene, V gene, J gene, clone size, CDR3 DNA, CDR3 protein. A D gene is named only where the DNA matches it firmly. Size values are once, few and many counts, or a class for expanded clones, and some rows have none.

TRBD1,TRBV5-1,TRBJ2-5,-,TGCGCCAGCAGCTTGGACCGGGACAGGGGAGAGACCCAGTACTTC,CASSLDRDRGETQYF
TRBD1,TRBV4-3,TRBJ1-1,-,TGCGCCAGCAGCCAGGGACCCGGGACAGGGGGGGAAATGAACACTGAAGCTTTCTTT,CASSQGPGTGGEMNTEAFF
-,TRBV7-2,TRBJ2-3,-,TGTGCCAGCAGCTTAGCTGGACTCTACACAGATACGCAGTATTTT,CASSLAGLYTDTQYF
TRBD2,TRBV6-5,TRBJ2-2,few,TGTGCCAGCAGGCGACTAGCGGGGGGCACCGGGGAGCTGTTTTTT,CASRRLAGGTGELFF
TRBD1,TRBV5-1,TRBJ2-2,-,TGCGCCAGCAGCTTGGTTCAGGGGGACACCGGGGAGCTGTTTTTT,CASSLVQGDTGELFF
TRBD2,TRBV9,TRBJ2-1,-,TGTGCCAGCAGCATCACTAGCGGGTCCTACAATGAGCAGTTCTTC,CASSITSGSYNEQFF
-,TRBV3-1/TRBV3-2,TRBJ1-3,-,TGTGCCAGCGGAACGGTCAACACCATATATTTT,CASGTVNTIYF
-,TRBV7-9,TRBJ2-1,-,TGTGCCAGCAGCGTCGGACCAGAGCGGTTCTTC,CASSVGPERFF
TRBD1,TRBV5-5,TRBJ2-4,-,TGTGCCAGCAGCACCTCAGGGGGCAACATTCAGTACTTC,CASSTSGGNIQYF
TRBD1,TRBV19,TRBJ2-2,once,TGTGCCAGTAGTATTTCCTTGCGACAGGGGGGAACCGGGGAGCTGTTTTTT,CASSISLRQGGTGELFF
TRBD2,TRBV6-5,TRBJ2-5,-,TGTGCCAGCTCCAGCGGGGGGCCGTGGGAGACCCAGTACTTC,CASSSGGPWETQYF
TRBD1,TRBV9,TRBJ2-7,-,TGTGCCAGCAGCGTAGGGGGACAGCCGTACGAGCAGTACTTC,CASSVGGQPYEQYF
TRBD1,TRBV12-5,TRBJ1-2,-,TGTGCTAGTGGTTCCCCCTTCGGGACAGGGGCCTATGGCTACACCTTC,CASGSPFGTGAYGYTF
TRBD2,TRBV5-1,TRBJ2-3,-,TGCGCCAGCAGCTTGCTGGCGGGGGACCCCTTCGGGAGCACAGATACGCAGTATTTT,CASSLLAGDPFGSTDTQYF
-,TRBV7-8,TRBJ2-1,-,TGTGCCAGCAGCTCCGTTTATGGGGAGACACGAAACAATGAGCAGTTCTTC,CASSSVYGETRNNEQFF
-,TRBV21-1,TRBJ2-5,-,TGTGCCAGCAGCAACGGCGGACATGACCAAGAGACCCAGTACTTC,CASSNGGHDQETQYF
-,TRBV27,TRBJ2-7,-,TGTGCCAGCAGTTTATATGCAGAAGACTCCTACGAGCAGTACTTC,CASSLYAEDSYEQYF
-,TRBV6-5,TRBJ1-1,-,TGTGCCACAAGCGCCGAGTCGGAGATGAACACTGAAGCTTTCTTT,CATSAESEMNTEAFF
-,TRBV7-2,TRBJ1-1,-,TGTGCCAGCAGCTCAGGCATGGTTCGGCGGAACACTGAAGCTTTCTTT,CASSSGMVRRNTEAFF
-,TRBV12-3/TRBV12-4,TRBJ2-5,-,TGTGCCAGCAGCCCTAAAGGGCTCACCCAGTACTTC,CASSPKGLTQYF
-,TRBV10-1,TRBJ2-2,-,TGCGCCAGCAGTGAGTCGTGGGGCTCGAACACCGGGGAGCTGTTTTTT,CASSESWGSNTGELFF
-,TRBV12-2,TRBJ1-4,-,TGTGCAAGTCGTCCCACAGGGGCCGGGAATGAAAAACTGTTTTTT,CASRPTGAGNEKLFF
-,TRBV6-2/TRBV6-3,TRBJ1-1,once,TGTGCCAGCAGTTACTCGTCGACAGAAATCAATACTGAAGCTTTCTTT,CASSYSSTEINTEAFF
-,TRBV11-1,TRBJ1-1,-,TGTGCCAGCAGTTACGACAGACTCGGGACTGAAGCTTTCTTT,CASSYDRLGTEAFF
TRBD1,TRBV6-6,TRBJ2-7,-,TGTGCCAGCAGGGACAGGGGAGGGTCCTACGAGCAGTACTTC,CASRDRGGSYEQYF
-,TRBV11-2,TRBJ2-1,-,TGTGCCAGCAGGAGGGGACCCGACTACAATGAGCAGTTCTTC,CASRRGPDYNEQFF
-,TRBV7-9,TRBJ2-5,-,TGTGCCAGCAGCTTATCAGCAGGGACCTCTAAAGAGACCCAGTACTTC,CASSLSAGTSKETQYF
-,TRBV4-1,TRBJ1-5,-,TGCGCCAGCAGCCAAGAGTCTCTTCCCAATCAGCCCCAGCATTTT,CASSQESLPNQPQHF
TRBD2,TRBV18,TRBJ2-7,-,TGTGCCAGCTCATCCCCGGGACTAGCGGGCTCCTACGAGCAGTACTTC,CASSSPGLAGSYEQYF
-,TRBV20-1,TRBJ1-2,-,TGCAGTGCCCGGACGAACTATGGCTACACCTTC,CSARTNYGYTF
-,TRBV7-8,TRBJ1-5,-,TGTGCCAGCAGCCTCGACAGAAATCAACCCCAGCATTTT,CASSLDRNQPQHF
-,TRBV19,TRBJ1-5,-,TGTGCCAGTAGTCTAGGCGTCAGGGCTCAGCCCCAGCATTTT,CASSLGVRAQPQHF
TRBD1,TRBV6-1,TRBJ1-5,-,TGTGCCAGCAGTGAAGCCAGGGGGCTGTATAGCAATCAGCCCCAGCATTTT,CASSEARGLYSNQPQHF
-,TRBV3-1/TRBV3-2,TRBJ1-3,-,TGTGCCAGCAGCCAAGCAGGGGCCGTCGGTGGAAACACCATATATTTT,CASSQAGAVGGNTIYF
-,TRBV30,TRBJ2-5,-,TGTGCCTGGAGTGCGCTAAAGGGCCGGGAGACCCAGTACTTC,CAWSALKGRETQYF
-,TRBV18,TRBJ2-3,-,TGTGCCAGCTCACCAGCAGATACGCAGTATTTT,CASSPADTQYF
-,TRBV6-4,TRBJ1-1,-,TGTGCCAGCAGTGTACGACTCCCAGTGAACACTGAAGCTTTCTTT,CASSVRLPVNTEAFF
TRBD1,TRBV19,TRBJ1-5,-,TGTGCCAGTAGTACCGGGACAGGGGTCAATCAGCCCCAGCATTTT,CASSTGTGVNQPQHF
TRBD1,TRBV3-1/TRBV3-2,TRBJ1-5,-,TGTGCCAGCAGCCAAGAGGACAGGTCCGTCGGGCCCCAGCATTTT,CASSQEDRSVGPQHF
-,TRBV4-1,TRBJ1-1,-,TGCGCCAGCAGCCAATTTCCAGGGACTGAAGCTTTCTTT,CASSQFPGTEAFF
TRBD1,TRBV18,TRBJ2-3,-,TGTGCCAGCTCACCCTTGACAGGGAGAGGGGATACGCAGTATTTT,CASSPLTGRGDTQYF
-,TRBV25-1,TRBJ2-5,-,TGTGCCAGCAGTGACTGGGACCGTCTCGAGACCCAGTACTTC,CASSDWDRLETQYF
-,TRBV7-8,TRBJ2-3,-,TGTGCCAGCAGCCCTAGCTTAGATACGCAGTATTTT,CASSPSLDTQYF